Below are 22 T cell receptor beta chains sequenced from a single sample in a study of Graves' ophthalmopathy and Graves' hyperthyroidism. Using RNA transcripts, the TCR beta CDR3 regions were amplified. An initial RT-PCR round employing HTBI primers preceded a second-round multiplex PCR. TCRdb re-called the multiplex PCR reads through MiXCR, storing one row per CDR3 protein. The profile shows approximately 1.2 million distinct CDR3 sequences, about 40% of them singletons. The sample comprised peripheral blood or thyroid tissue (not recorded which). Receptors originate from an adult man with Graves' hyperthyroidism.

This clonotype was recorded many times. In nucleotides, the CDR3 is TGTGCCAGCAGTGTACCGGGACAGGGGGACGACGAGCAGTACTTC. The encoded protein is CASSVPGQGDDEQYF. J is TRBJ2-7 and V is TRBV2; 11 nucleotides agree with TRBD1. Germline V gives CDR1 SNHLY, CDR2 FYNNEI. The V gene end was trimmed by 4 bases and the J gene end by 5 bases; junction bases not matched to a gene: 7. This CDR3 region has 15 residues.

The J gene is TRBJ2-3, the V gene TRBV12-3 or TRBV12-4, with TRBD2 matching 12 bases. The J segment lost 5 bases and the V segment lost 5 bases, leaving 5 bases of the junction unmatched. CDR3 size: 15 residues. CDR3 protein: CASSPWGLAGDTQYF. The CDR3 region has the DNA TGTGCCAGCAGTCCCTGGGGACTAGCGGGAGATACGCAGTATTTT.

The chain couples TRBV24-1 to TRBJ2-2; 9 nucleotides match TRBD2. Germline V lookup: CDR1 KGHDR, CDR2 SFDVKD. V lost 9 bases to trimming and J lost 2 bases; unmatched junction nucleotides: 6. The CDR3 extends over 15 amino acids. Written as DNA, the CDR3 is TGTGCCACCCAAGGACTAGCGACCAACACCGGGGAGCTGTTTTTT. Amino acid sequence: CATQGLATNTGELFF.

The rearrangement links TRBV2 to TRBJ2-7, with TRBD1 matching over 7 bases. Trimming took 6 bases from V and 0 from J; bases not matched to a gene: 8. The CDR3 contains 15 residues. Germline V CDR1 and CDR2: SNHLY, FYNNEI. CDR3 region: CASREGQLSSYEQYF. CDR3 DNA: TGTGCCAGCAGAGAGGGACAGTTGAGCTCCTACGAGCAGTACTTC.

The gene calls are TRBV7-6 and TRBJ2-7, with 8 bases matching TRBD1. The length of the CDR3 is 15 residues. Germline V gene lookup returns CDR1 SGHVS and CDR2 FNYEAQ. The J segment lost 3 bases and the V segment lost 5 bases, leaving 9 bases of the junction unmatched. CDR3: CASSEGQGEVYEQYF. The CDR3, as DNA: TGTGCCAGCAGCGAAGGACAGGGAGAGGTCTACGAGCAGTACTTC.

This clonotype was recorded many times. The chain has TRBV12-3 or TRBV12-4 and TRBJ2-2; D perhaps matches TRBD1 (5 bases). The CDR3 runs 16 residues. V shed 5 bases and J shed 4 bases, with 17 bases lying between them. CDR3 nucleotides: TGTGCCAGCAGTCCCCGTGGGGCCGCGGTCACCGGGGAGCTGTTTTTT. Protein product: CASSPRGAAVTGELFF.

This chain joins TRBV25-1 and TRBJ1-2, with 8 bases identical to TRBD1. The V gene's germline CDR1 is MGHDK and CDR2 SYGVNS. This CDR3 is built from 15 residues. Trimming removed 6 bases from V and 0 bases from J; junction bases left unmatched: 6. CDR3 nucleotide sequence: TGTGCCAGCAGCGCTCAGGGGGCCGCTAACTATGGCTACACCTTC. Protein product: CASSAQGAANYGYTF.

With respect to this clonotype: The germline gene is not matched at one end of the junction; a read error may be the cause. This sequence joins TRBV9 and TRBJ1-6; D call uncertain. The CDR3 sequence is 16 residues long. Germline values: CDR1 SGDLS, CDR2 YYNGEE. The CDR3, as DNA: TGTGCCAGCGGCGTAGGGCCGGCTGGGAAGTATTCACCCCTCCACTTT. Translated, it gives CASGVGPAGKYSPLHF.

The rearrangement uses TRBV6-5 and TRBJ2-7; 7 positions agree with TRBD1. After removal of 4 bases from V and 3 bases from J, the junction contained 9 bases not matched to a gene. The CDR3 sequence is 15 residues long. Germline CDR1 MNHEY, CDR2 SVGAGI. The CDR3 nucleotides are TGTGCCAGCAGTTCCACCGGGACAGTTATCTACGAGCAGTACTTC. Encoded protein: CASSSTGTVIYEQYF.

This clonotype came up many times. This chain connects TRBV7-8 to TRBJ2-5; TRBD2 is a possible D gene (6 bases). The CDR3 extends over 16 amino acids. Trimming left V 5 bases short and J 5 bases short, with 21 bases between. Germline V CDR1 and CDR2: SGHVS, FQNEAQ. CDR3 DNA sequence: TGTGCCAGCAGCACTAGACAGACTAGTTGGGGTGAGACCCAGTACTTC. This sequence encodes CASSTRQTSWGETQYF. The variable domain in full, completed from reference TRBV7-8 and TRBJ2-5, reads GAGVSQSPRYKVAKRGQDVALRCDPISGHVSLFWYQQALGQGPEFLTYFQNEAQLDKSGLPSDRFFAERPEGSVSTLKIQRTQQEDSAVYLCASSTRQTSWGETQYFGPGTRLLVL.

This clonotype came up a few times. This chain connects TRBV7-9 to TRBJ1-2; perhaps TRBD1 as D (6 bases). Germline lookup yields CDR1 SEHNR and CDR2 FQNEAQ (reference sequence). V was clipped by 10 bases and J by 8 bases, with 14 bases between them. The CDR3 contains 11 residues. CDR3 in amino acids: CANKGVGGYTF. In DNA form, the CDR3 reads TGTGCCAACAAGGGGGTCGGCGGCTACACCTTC.

The V call is TRBV30, the J call TRBJ2-7; D is perhaps TRBD1 or TRBD2 (6 bases each). Per the germline V gene, CDR1 is GTSNPN and CDR2 is SVGIG (reference sequence). Trimming pared 2 bases from V and 6 bases from J, leaving 11 bases between. The CDR3 is 12 amino acids. The CDR3 protein is CAWSLGGPEQYF. CDR3 DNA: TGTGCCTGGAGTTTGGGGGGCCCCGAGCAGTACTTC. Drawing the rest from reference TRBV30 and TRBJ2-7, the complete variable domain is SQTIHQWPATLVQPVGSPLSLECTVEGTSNPNLYWYRQAAGRGLQLLFYSVGIGQISSEVPQNLSASRPQDRQFILSSKKLLLSDSGFYLCAWSLGGPEQYFGPGTRLTVT.

The J gene is TRBJ2-5, the V gene TRBV2, with D possibly TRBD1 on 8 matching bases. Germline V gene sequence: CDR1 SNHLY, CDR2 FYNNEI. V gave up 6 bases and J gave up 5 bases, with 19 bases separating them. The CDR3 sequence is 15 residues long. The CDR3: CASRGTGGRGETQYF. CDR3 sequence (DNA): TGTGCCAGCAGGGGGACAGGCGGGAGAGGTGAGACCCAGTACTTC.

This clonotype was counted ten times or more. The chain carries TRBV2 and TRBJ2-5; D is possibly TRBD1 (5 bases). CDR1 is SNHLY, CDR2 FYNNEI, per germline. The CDR3 has 12 amino acids. Trimming took 4 bases from V and 3 from J, leaving 6 bases between them. CDR3: CASSVDKETQYF. CDR3 coding DNA: TGTGCCAGCAGTGTGGACAAAGAGACCCAGTACTTC.

This clonotype was seen repeatedly, ten times or more. The rearrangement joins TRBV24-1 to TRBJ1-1; D call uncertain. From germline, CDR1 is KGHDR and CDR2 SFDVKD. V gave up 7 bases and J gave up 4 bases, with 6 bases separating them. The CDR3 has 11 residues. For the CDR3, the DNA is TGTGCCACCAGGGAGGGCACTGAAGCTTTCTTT. This sequence encodes CATREGTEAFF.

This clonotype came up many times. The chain couples TRBV20-1 to TRBJ1-1; D remains ambiguous. Germline loops: CDR1 DFQATT, CDR2 SNEGSKA (reference sequence). The CDR3 is 10 residues long. For the CDR3, the DNA is TGCGGCCCTCCCCACACTGAAGCTTTCTTT. This gives the protein CGPPHTEAFF.

The V and J genes are TRBV4-1 and TRBJ1-5, with 10 positions matching TRBD1. The CDR3 contains 15 residues. Per the germline V gene, CDR1 is MGHRA and CDR2 is YSYEKL. The V segment lost 4 bases and the J segment 6 bases; nucleotides outside the gene matches: 6. Written as DNA, the CDR3 is TGCGCCAGCAGCCCGAATGGACAGGGGGTTCAGCCCCAGCATTTT. Protein product: CASSPNGQGVQPQHF.

This clonotype was seen many times. For the CDR3, the DNA is TGTGCCAGCAGCGTGACTAGCAGGAGCTCCACCGGGGAGCTGTTTTTT. This codes for CASSVTSRSSTGELFF. The rearrangement links TRBV7-2 to TRBJ2-2; 7 nucleotides align to TRBD2. V dropped 5 bases and J dropped 4; count of bases not matched to a gene: 10. This CDR3 has 16 amino acids. Looked up from germline, CDR1 is SGHTA and CDR2 is FQGNSA. The complete variable domain, with remaining parts taken from reference TRBV7-2 and TRBJ2-2, reads GAGVSQSPSNKVTEKGKDVELRCDPISGHTALYWYRQSLGQGLEFLIYFQGNSAPDKSGLPSDRFSAERTGGSVSTLTIQRTQQEDSAVYLCASSVTSRSSTGELFFGEGSRLTVL.

In this sample, this clonotype turned up a few times. The V gene is TRBV14, the J gene TRBJ2-7, with 8 nucleotides matching TRBD1. Germline V gene sequence: CDR1 SGHDN, CDR2 FVKESK. V shed 3 bases, J shed 2 bases, and the junction held 3 bases outside the gene matches. CDR3 length: 14 residues. The chain's CDR3 is CASSQGQDPYEQYF. CDR3 DNA: TGTGCCAGCAGCCAGGGACAGGATCCCTACGAGCAGTACTTC.

V gene TRBV5-8 combines with J gene TRBJ1-2, with a weak D call TRBD1 (6 bases). The V and J ends lost 10 bases and 4 bases respectively, with 20 bases between them. The CDR3 consists of 14 residues. Per germline, CDR1 SGHTS and CDR2 YDEGEE. CDR3 bases: TGTGCCGGTACATGGGGGCAGGGGTCCTATGGCTACACCTTC. Translated, it gives CAGTWGQGSYGYTF.

As regards this clonotype: This clone may be a read error of a much larger clone one base away. The J gene is TRBJ1-2, the V gene TRBV6-6; D is perhaps TRBD1 (5 bases). CDR3 size: 14 residues. V was cut by 7 bases and J by 7 bases, with 19 bases left in between. Germline lookup yields CDR1 MNHNY and CDR2 SVGAGI (reference sequence). CDR3 nucleotides: TGTGCCAGCAACGATAGAGGCAGGGACTGTGGCTACACCTTC. Protein product: CASNDRGRDCGYTF.

This clonotype was observed a handful of times. V usage is TRBV4-3 and J usage is TRBJ1-2; D ambiguous. The CDR3 loop spans 14 amino acids. Germline lookup yields CDR1 LGHNA and CDR2 YSLEER. The V and J ends lost 0 bases and 5 bases respectively, with 10 bases between them. CDR3 loop: CASSQDITEYGYTF. As DNA, the CDR3 is TGCGCCAGCAGCCAAGATATAACAGAATATGGCTACACCTTC.